This T cell receptor beta chain comes out of a study of T cells in Graves' hyperthyroidism and ophthalmopathy. This clonotype has ten or more counts. Newly diagnosed patients aged 18 to 65 had hyperthyroidism of under 2 months' duration. TCR beta CDR3 region amplification was performed from RNA transcripts. Carried out on the TCR CDR3, a first-round RT-PCR used the HTBI primer set. TCRdb re-called the multiplex PCR reads through MiXCR, storing one row per CDR3 protein. The sample lists around 300,000 distinct CDR3 sequences, roughly 14% occurring once. Germline V gene data show CDR1 as DFQATT and CDR2 as SNEGSKA (reference sequence). V gave up 6 bases and J gave up 2 bases, with 11 bases separating them. The CDR3 contains 12 residues.

Material: blood. The TCR sequence derives from a woman aged 25-40 years with Graves' hyperthyroidism that later progressed to Graves' ophthalmopathy. The V and J genes are TRBV20-1 and TRBJ2-7; D gene unclear. The DNA of the CDR3 is TGCAGTGCACAAGACCCACCCTACGAGCAGTACTTC. This encodes CSAQDPPYEQYF.